This T cell receptor (beta chain) was sequenced in a study of radiation and T cells in renal cell carcinoma. Time point noted: blood 2 weeks post-SBRT. As for treatment: 15 Gy SBRT to primary tumor, nephrectomy 4 weeks later. This clone showed up just a few times. As yet, its antigen is unknown. Assay: immunoSEQ multiplex PCR; the TCRdb copy retains only in-frame clones and omits some. The sample records tens of thousands of clones, approximately 83% being singletons. Losses at the gene ends were 0 bases for V and 5 bases for J; bases not matched to a gene: 2. Germline CDR1 SGDLS, CDR2 YYNGEE. This CDR3 is 14 amino acids long. Study-wide results and caveats: No pretreatment tumor biopsies were available for baseline clonotypes. Top tumor clonotypes rose in blood 2 weeks post-radiation, then contracted.

Sample: blood, taken from a patient whose treatment included radiotherapy and nephrectomy. The source of this sequence is a woman aged 45-65 years with renal cell carcinoma. The chain is built from TRBV9 and TRBJ1-5; 7 bases are shared with TRBD1. The CDR3 protein is CASSVGQGDQPQHF. CDR3 coding DNA: TGTGCCAGCAGCGTAGGGCAGGGGGATCAGCCCCAGCATTTT.